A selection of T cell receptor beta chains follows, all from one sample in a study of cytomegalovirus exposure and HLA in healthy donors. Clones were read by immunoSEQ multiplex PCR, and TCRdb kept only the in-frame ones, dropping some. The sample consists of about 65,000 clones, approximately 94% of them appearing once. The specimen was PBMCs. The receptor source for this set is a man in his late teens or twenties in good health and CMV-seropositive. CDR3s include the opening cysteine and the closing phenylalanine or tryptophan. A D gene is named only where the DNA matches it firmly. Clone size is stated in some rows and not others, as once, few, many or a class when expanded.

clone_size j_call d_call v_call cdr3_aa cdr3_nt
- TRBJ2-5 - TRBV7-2 CASSRGLSQETQYF TGTGCCAGCAGCCGCGGACTATCCCAAGAGACCCAGTACTTC
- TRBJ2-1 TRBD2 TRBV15 CATSRDTGGTYNEQFF TGTGCCACCAGCAGAGATACGGGGGGGACGTACAATGAGCAGTTCTTC
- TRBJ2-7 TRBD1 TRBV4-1 CASSQRTWTGGYEQYF TGCGCCAGCAGCCAAAGAACTTGGACAGGGGGCTACGAGCAGTACTTC
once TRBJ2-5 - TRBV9 CASSVGREQETQYF TGTGCCAGCAGCGTAGGGCGGGAACAAGAGACCCAGTACTTC
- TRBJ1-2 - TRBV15 CATSRQEEALYGYTF TGTGCCACCAGCAGGCAGGAGGAGGCCCTCTATGGCTACACCTTC
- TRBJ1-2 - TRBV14 CASSQRANYGYTF TGTGCCAGCAGCCAGAGAGCTAACTATGGCTACACCTTC
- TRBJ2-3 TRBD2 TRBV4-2 CASSQAITGGSDTQYF TGTGCCAGCAGCCAAGCAATAACGGGGGGATCAGATACGCAGTATTTT
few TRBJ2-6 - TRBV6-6 CASSPFISGANVLTF TGTGCCAGCAGTCCATTCATCTCTGGGGCCAACGTCCTGACTTTC
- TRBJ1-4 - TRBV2 CASSPPTGSSEKLFF TGTGCCAGCAGTCCCCCAACAGGGAGTAGCGAAAAACTGTTTTTT
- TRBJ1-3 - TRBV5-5 CASSSNRDSGNTIYF TGTGCCAGCAGCTCCAACAGGGACTCTGGAAACACCATATATTTT
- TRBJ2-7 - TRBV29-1 CSVNRDGTYEQYF TGCAGCGTTAATCGGGACGGGACTTACGAGCAGTACTTC
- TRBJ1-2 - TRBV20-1 CSASNYGYTF TGCAGTGCCTCGAACTATGGCTACACCTTC
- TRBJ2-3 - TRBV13 CASSLVGQGSGTQYF TGTGCCAGCAGCTTAGTTGGCCAGGGGAGCGGTACGCAGTATTTT
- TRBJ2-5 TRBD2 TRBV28 CASSSGTSGRRKTQYF TGTGCCAGCAGTTCCGGGACTAGCGGGAGACGAAAGACCCAGTACTTC
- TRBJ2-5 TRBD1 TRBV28 CASSLLDRGETQYF TGTGCCAGCAGTTTATTAGACAGGGGGGAGACCCAGTACTTC
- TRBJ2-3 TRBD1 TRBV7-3 CASSPGTGSIGTDTQYF TGTGCCAGCAGCCCCGGGACAGGGTCGATTGGCACAGATACGCAGTATTTT
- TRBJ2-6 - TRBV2 CASSDSGATSGANVLTF TGTGCCAGCAGTGATAGCGGCGCCACCTCTGGGGCCAACGTCCTGACTTTC
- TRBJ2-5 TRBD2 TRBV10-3 CAIKGTSGGFQETQYF TGTGCCATCAAGGGGACTAGCGGGGGCTTCCAAGAGACCCAGTACTTC
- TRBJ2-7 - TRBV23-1 CALSRGIRVAYEQYF TGCGCCCTCTCGCGGGGTATTAGGGTAGCCTACGAGCAGTACTTC
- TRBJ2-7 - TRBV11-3 CASSLDGLPDSSYEQYF TGTGCCAGCAGCTTAGATGGCCTCCCGGACAGTTCCTACGAGCAGTACTTC
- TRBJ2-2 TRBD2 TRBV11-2 CASSSKHSGGIGVSGELFF TGTGCCAGCAGCTCGAAGCATAGCGGGGGGATCGGTGTGTCCGGGGAGCTGTTTTTT
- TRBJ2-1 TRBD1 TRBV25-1 CASLNRDSSYNEQFF TGTGCCAGCCTGAACCGGGACAGCTCCTACAATGAGCAGTTCTTC
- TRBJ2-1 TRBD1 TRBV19 CASSLDLIRGPIVNEQFF TGTGCCAGTAGCCTCGACCTAATCAGGGGGCCGATTGTAAATGAGCAGTTCTTC
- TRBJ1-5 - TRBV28 CASSKGYQPQHF TGTGCCAGCAGCAAGGGGTATCAGCCCCAGCATTTT
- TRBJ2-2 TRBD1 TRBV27 CASSPFTGGPNTGELFF TGTGCCAGCAGCCCCTTCACAGGGGGCCCGAACACCGGGGAGCTGTTTTTT
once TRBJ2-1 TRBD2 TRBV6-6 CASNRLAEYNEQFF TGTGCCAGCAATCGACTAGCGGAATACAATGAGCAGTTCTTC
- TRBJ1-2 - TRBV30 CAWQINYGYTF TGTGCCTGGCAGATTAACTATGGCTACACCTTC
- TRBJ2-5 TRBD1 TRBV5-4 CASSSQGAQETQYF TGTGCCAGCAGCTCCCAGGGGGCCCAAGAGACCCAGTACTTC
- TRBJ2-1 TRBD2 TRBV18 CASSPRLAGSGHNEQFF TGTGCCAGCTCACCACGGCTAGCGGGGAGTGGCCACAATGAGCAGTTCTTC
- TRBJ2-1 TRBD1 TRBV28 CASSPRGRDNEQFF TGTGCCAGCAGCCCCAGGGGGCGCGACAATGAGCAGTTCTTC
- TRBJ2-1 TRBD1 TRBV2 CASSQPTGIPLANEQFF TGTGCCAGCAGTCAACCGACAGGGATTCCACTCGCCAATGAGCAGTTCTTC
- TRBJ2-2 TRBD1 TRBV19 CASSIQGANTGELFF TGTGCCAGTAGTATCCAGGGGGCGAACACCGGGGAGCTGTTTTTT
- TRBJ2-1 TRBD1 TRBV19 CASTTTGGEQFF TGTGCCAGTACCACCACAGGGGGCGAGCAGTTCTTC
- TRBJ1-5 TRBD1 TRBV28 CASTNDRVRNQPQHF TGTGCCAGCACCAACGACAGGGTTCGCAATCAGCCCCAGCATTTT
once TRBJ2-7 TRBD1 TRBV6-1 CASSATGTANSYEQYF TGTGCCAGCAGTGCAACCGGGACAGCTAACTCCTACGAGCAGTACTTC
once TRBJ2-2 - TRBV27 CASSLLREDQGELFF TGTGCCAGCAGTTTATTAAGGGAGGATCAAGGGGAGCTGTTTTTT
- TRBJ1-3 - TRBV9 CASSELVSGNTIYF TGTGCCAGCAGTGAACTAGTCTCTGGAAACACCATATATTTT
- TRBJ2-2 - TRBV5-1 CASSNHRETAGELFF TGCGCCAGCAGCAATCACAGGGAGACCGCCGGGGAGCTGTTTTTT
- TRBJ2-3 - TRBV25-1 CATLASGPDTQYF TGTGCCACCCTCGCGAGTGGTCCAGATACGCAGTATTTT
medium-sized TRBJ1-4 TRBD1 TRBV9 CASSFLDRGTNEKLFF TGTGCCAGCAGCTTTCTGGACAGGGGGACCAATGAAAAACTGTTTTTT
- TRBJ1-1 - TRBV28 CASSLGGRRGTEAFF TGTGCCAGCAGTTTGGGAGGGAGGAGGGGGACTGAAGCTTTCTTT
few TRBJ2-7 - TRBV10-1 CATEQGISYEQYF TGCGCCACCGAACAGGGTATTAGCTACGAGCAGTACTTC
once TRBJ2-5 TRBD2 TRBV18 CASSPAGGNQETQYF TGTGCCAGCTCACCCGCCGGGGGGAACCAAGAGACCCAGTACTTC
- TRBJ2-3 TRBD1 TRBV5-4 CASSTRTGQSTDTQYF TGTGCCAGCAGCACCCGGACAGGGCAGAGCACAGATACGCAGTATTTT
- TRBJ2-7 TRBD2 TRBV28 CASSLPYTRFSGRAGEQYF TGTGCCAGCAGTTTACCGTACACCCGTTTTAGCGGGAGGGCCGGCGAGCAGTACTTC
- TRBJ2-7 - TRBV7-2 CASSLVFAGNYEQYF TGTGCCAGCAGCTTAGTTTTTGCAGGAAACTACGAGCAGTACTTC
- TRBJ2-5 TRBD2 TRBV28 CASSLGGLAEETQYF TGTGCCAGCAGTTTAGGGGGACTAGCGGAAGAGACCCAGTACTTC
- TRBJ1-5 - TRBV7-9 CASRDRDQPQHF TGTGCCAGCAGGGACAGAGATCAGCCCCAGCATTTT
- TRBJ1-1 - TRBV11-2 CASSLVSQSNTEAFF TGTGCCAGCAGCTTAGTCTCACAATCGAACACTGAAGCTTTCTTT